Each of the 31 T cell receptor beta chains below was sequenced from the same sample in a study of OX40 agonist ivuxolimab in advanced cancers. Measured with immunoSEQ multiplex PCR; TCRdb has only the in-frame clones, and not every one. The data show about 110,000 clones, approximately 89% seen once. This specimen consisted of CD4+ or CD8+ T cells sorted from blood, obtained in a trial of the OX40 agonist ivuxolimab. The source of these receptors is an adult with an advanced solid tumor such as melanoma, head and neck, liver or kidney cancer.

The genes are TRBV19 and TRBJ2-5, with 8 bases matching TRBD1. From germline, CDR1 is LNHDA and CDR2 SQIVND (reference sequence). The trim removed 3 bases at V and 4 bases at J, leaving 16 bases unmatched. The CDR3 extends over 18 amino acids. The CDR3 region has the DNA TGTGCCAGTAGTATCGTAGGCAGGGGGCAGGTTCTAGGAGAGACCCAGTACTTC. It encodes CASSIVGRGQVLGETQYF.

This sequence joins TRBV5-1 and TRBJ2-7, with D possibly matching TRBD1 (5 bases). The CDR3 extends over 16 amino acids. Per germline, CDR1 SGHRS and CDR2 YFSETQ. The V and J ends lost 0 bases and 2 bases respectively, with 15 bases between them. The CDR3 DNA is TGCGCCAGCAGCTTGGGATGGGGCCTCAACACCTACGAGCAGTACTTC. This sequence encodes CASSLGWGLNTYEQYF.

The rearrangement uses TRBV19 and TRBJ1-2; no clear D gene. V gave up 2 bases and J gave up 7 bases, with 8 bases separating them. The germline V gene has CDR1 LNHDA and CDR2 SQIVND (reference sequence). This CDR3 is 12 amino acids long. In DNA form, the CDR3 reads TGTGCCAGTAGTATAAGAGGAGGTGGCTACACCTTC. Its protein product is CASSIRGGGYTF.

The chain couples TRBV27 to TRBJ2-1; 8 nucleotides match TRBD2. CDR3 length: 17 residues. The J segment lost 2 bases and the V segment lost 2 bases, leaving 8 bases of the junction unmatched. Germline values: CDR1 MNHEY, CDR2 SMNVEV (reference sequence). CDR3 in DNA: TGTGCCAGCAGTTTAAGGGCAGCGGGAGACCCCTACAATGAGCAGTTCTTC. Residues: CASSLRAAGDPYNEQFF.

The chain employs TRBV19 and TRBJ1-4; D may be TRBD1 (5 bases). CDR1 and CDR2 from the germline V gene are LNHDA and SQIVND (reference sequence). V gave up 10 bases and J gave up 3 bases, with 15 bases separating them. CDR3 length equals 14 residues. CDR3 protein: CAISQVGANEKLFF. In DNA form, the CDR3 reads TGTGCCATTTCCCAGGTGGGGGCTAATGAAAAACTGTTTTTT.

Here the CDR3 DNA reads TGTGCCAGCAGCTTACCTCGCTCTAGCGGGAGCAACTACGAGCAGTACTTC. It specifies CASSLPRSSGSNYEQYF. The chain combines TRBV11-3 with TRBJ2-7; 10 bases are shared with TRBD2. V was clipped by 2 bases and J by 3 bases; unmatched bases: 10. The CDR3 has 17 residues. Germline CDR1 SGHNT, CDR2 YENEEA.

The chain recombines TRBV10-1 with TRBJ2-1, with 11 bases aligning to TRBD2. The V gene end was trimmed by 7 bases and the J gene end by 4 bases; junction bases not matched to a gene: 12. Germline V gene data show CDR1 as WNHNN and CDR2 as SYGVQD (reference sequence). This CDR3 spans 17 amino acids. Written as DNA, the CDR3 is TGCGCCAGCACCCCCGACCCCGGGACTAGCGGATACAATGAGCAGTTCTTC. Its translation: CASTPDPGTSGYNEQFF.

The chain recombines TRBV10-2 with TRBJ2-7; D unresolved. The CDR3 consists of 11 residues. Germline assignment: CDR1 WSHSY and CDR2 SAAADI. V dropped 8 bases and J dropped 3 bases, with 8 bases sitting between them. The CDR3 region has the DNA TGCGCCAGCGCGGTCGGCTACGAGCAGTACTTC. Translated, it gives CASAVGYEQYF.

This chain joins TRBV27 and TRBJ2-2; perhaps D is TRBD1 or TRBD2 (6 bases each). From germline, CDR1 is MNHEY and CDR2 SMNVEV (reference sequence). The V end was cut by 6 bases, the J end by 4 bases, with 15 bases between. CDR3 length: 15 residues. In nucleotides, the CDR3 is TGTGCCAGCAGCCCCCGGGGGCTCGGCACCGGGGAGCTGTTTTTT. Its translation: CASSPRGLGTGELFF.

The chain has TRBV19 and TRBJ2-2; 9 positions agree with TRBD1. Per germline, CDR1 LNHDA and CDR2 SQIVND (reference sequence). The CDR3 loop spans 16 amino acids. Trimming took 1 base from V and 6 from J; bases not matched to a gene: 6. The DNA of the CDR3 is TGTGCCAGTAGTATAGGGTGGGACAGGGCTTCCGGGGAGCTGTTTTTT. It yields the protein CASSIGWDRASGELFF.

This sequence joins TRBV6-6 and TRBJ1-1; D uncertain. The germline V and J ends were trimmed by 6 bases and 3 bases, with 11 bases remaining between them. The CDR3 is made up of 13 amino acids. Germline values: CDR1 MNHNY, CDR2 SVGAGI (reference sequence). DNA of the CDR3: TGTGCCAGCAGCCTAGAAAGGGACACTGAAGCTTTCTTT. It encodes CASSLERDTEAFF.

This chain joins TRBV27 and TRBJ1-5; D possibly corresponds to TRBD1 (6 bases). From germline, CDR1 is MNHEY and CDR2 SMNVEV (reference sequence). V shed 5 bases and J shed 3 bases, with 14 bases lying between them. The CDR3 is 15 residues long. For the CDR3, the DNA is TGTGCCAGCAGTCCGACAGGTGGGCCCAATCAGCCCCAGCATTTT. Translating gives CASSPTGGPNQPQHF.

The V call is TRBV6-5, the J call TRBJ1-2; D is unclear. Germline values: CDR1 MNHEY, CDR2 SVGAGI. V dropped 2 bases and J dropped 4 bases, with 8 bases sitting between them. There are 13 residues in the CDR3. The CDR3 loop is CASSYGDPYGYTF. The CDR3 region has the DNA TGTGCCAGCAGTTACGGGGATCCCTATGGCTACACCTTC.

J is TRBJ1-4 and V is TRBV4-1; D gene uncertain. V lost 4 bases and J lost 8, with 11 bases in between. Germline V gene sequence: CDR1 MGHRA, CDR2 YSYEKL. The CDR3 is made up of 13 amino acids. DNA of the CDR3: TGCGCCAGCAGCCCATTGGGTAGCGAAAAACTGTTTTTT. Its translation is CASSPLGSEKLFF.

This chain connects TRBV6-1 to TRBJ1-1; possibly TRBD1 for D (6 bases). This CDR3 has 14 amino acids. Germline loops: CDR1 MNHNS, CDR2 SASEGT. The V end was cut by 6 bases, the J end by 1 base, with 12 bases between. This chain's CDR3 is CASRLGHPNTEAFF. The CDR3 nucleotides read TGTGCCAGCAGACTGGGACATCCGAACACTGAAGCTTTCTTT.

The CDR3 DNA is TGCGCCAGCGCCGCGGGGCAGAACACTGAAGCTTTCTTT. It specifies CASAAGQNTEAFF. The chain joins TRBV5-1 to TRBJ1-1; tentative D call: TRBD1 (5 bases). Germline V CDR1 and CDR2: SGHRS, YFSETQ. The CDR3 has 13 residues. V lost 7 bases, J lost 1 base, and 11 bases lay in between.

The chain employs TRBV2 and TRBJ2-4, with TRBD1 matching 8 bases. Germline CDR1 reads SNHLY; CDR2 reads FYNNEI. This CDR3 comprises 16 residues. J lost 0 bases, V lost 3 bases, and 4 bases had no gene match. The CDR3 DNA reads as TGTGCCAGCAGTGACCGGGACAGGATAGCCAAAAACATTCAGTACTTC. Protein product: CASSDRDRIAKNIQYF.

CDR3 region: CASRSQGEGKNIQYF. The CDR3 coding sequence is TGTGCCAGTAGAAGTCAGGGGGAAGGCAAAAACATTCAGTACTTC. The V and J genes are TRBV19 and TRBJ2-4; TRBD1 matches 7 bases. V trimming: 6 bases; J trimming: 3 bases; junction bases outside the gene matches: 8. The V gene's germline CDR1 is LNHDA and CDR2 SQIVND (reference sequence). CDR3 size: 15 residues.

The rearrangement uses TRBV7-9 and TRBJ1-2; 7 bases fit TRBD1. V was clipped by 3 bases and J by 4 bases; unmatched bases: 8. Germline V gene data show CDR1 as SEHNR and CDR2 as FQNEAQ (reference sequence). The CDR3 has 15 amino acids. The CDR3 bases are TGTGCCAGCAGCTTTGCGGGACAGTCAGTCTATGGCTACACCTTC. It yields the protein CASSFAGQSVYGYTF.

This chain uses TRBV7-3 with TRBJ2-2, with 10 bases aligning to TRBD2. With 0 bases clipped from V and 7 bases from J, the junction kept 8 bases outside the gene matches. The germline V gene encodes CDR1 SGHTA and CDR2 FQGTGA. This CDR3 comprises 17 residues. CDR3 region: CASSLTSSGSFIGELFF. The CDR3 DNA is TGTGCCAGCAGCTTAACTTCTAGCGGGAGTTTTATCGGGGAGCTGTTTTTT.

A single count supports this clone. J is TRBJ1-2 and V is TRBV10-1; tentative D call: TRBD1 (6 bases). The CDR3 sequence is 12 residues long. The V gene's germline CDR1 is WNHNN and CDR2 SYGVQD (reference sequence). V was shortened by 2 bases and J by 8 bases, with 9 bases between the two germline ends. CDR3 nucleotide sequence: TGCGCCAGCAGTGAGGACAGGCGCGGCTACACCTTC. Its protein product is CASSEDRRGYTF.

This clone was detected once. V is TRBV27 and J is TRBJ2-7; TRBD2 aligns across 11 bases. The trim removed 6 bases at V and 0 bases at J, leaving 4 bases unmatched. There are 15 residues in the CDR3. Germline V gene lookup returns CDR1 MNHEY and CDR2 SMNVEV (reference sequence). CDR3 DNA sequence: TGTGCCAGCAGCCGACTAGCGGGACCCTCCTACGAGCAGTACTTC. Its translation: CASSRLAGPSYEQYF.

DNA of the CDR3: TGTGCCAGCAGCTTAGCGGGTGAACAGCCCCAGCATTTT. Protein product: CASSLAGEQPQHF. The chain recombines TRBV7-9 with TRBJ1-5; no clear D gene. Germline CDR1 reads SEHNR; CDR2 reads FQNEAQ (reference sequence). V dropped 0 bases and J dropped 7 bases, with 7 bases sitting between them. The CDR3 covers 13 residues. The variable domain in full, completed from reference TRBV7-9 and TRBJ1-5, reads DTGVSQNPRHKITKRGQNVTFRCDPISEHNRLYWYRQTLGQGPEFLTYFQNEAQLEKSRLLSDRFSAERPKGSFSTLEIQRTEQGDSAMYLCASSLAGEQPQHFGDGTRLSIL.

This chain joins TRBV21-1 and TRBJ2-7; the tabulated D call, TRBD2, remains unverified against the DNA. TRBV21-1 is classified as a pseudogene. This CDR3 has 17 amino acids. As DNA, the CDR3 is TGTGCCAGCAGCACCCGACTAGCGGGGGGGATGGTCTACGAGCAGTACTTC. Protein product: CASSTRLAGGMVYEQYF.

The chain's CDR3 is CASSAYGQGAYGYTF. CDR3 coding DNA: TGCGCCAGCAGCGCATACGGACAGGGGGCCTATGGCTACACCTTC. V gene TRBV5-1 combines with J gene TRBJ1-2; TRBD1 agrees at 11 bases. Trimming at V came to 4 bases and at J to 4 bases, leaving 6 bases not matched to a gene. This CDR3 is built from 15 residues. CDR1 and CDR2 from the germline V gene are SGHRS and YFSETQ.

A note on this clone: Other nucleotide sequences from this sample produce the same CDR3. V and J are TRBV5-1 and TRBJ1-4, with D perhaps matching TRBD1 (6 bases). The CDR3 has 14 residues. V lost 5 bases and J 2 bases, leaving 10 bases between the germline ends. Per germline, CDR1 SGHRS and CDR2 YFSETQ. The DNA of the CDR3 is TGCGCCAGCAGTTCGGGGGCTACTAATGAAAAACTGTTTTTT. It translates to CASSSGATNEKLFF.

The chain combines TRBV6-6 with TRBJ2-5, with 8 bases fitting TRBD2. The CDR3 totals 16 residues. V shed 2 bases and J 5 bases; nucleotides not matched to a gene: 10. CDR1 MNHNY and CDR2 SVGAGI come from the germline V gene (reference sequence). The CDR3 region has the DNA TGTGCCAGCAGTTACGACTCGTTTCTAGCGGGTGAGACCCAGTACTTC. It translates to CASSYDSFLAGETQYF.

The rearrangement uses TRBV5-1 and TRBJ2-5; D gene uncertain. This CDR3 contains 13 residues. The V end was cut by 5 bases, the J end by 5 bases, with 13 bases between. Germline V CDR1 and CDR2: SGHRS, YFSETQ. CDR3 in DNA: TGCGCCAGCAGTCCCCTCCCCGGGGAGACCCAGTACTTC. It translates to CASSPLPGETQYF. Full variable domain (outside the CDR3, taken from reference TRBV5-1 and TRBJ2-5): KAGVTQTPRYLIKTRGQQVTLSCSPISGHRSVSWYQQTPGQGLQFLFEYFSETQRNKGNFPGRFSGRQFSNSRSEMNVSTLELGDSALYLCASSPLPGETQYFGPGTRLLVL.

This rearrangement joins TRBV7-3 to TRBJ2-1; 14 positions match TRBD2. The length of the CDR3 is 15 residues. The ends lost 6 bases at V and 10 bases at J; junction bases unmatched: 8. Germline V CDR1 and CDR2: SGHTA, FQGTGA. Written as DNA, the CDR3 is TGTGCCAGCAGTCCTCAGACTAGCGGGGGGGCGGAGCAGTTCTTC. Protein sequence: CASSPQTSGGAEQFF.

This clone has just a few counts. The CDR3 is CASGLEGGPYEQYF. The DNA of the CDR3 is TGTGCTAGTGGTTTGGAGGGGGGTCCGTACGAGCAGTACTTC. The V gene is TRBV12-5, the J gene TRBJ2-7, with D possibly called TRBD1 or TRBD2 (6 bases each). V lost 1 base and J 4 bases, leaving 11 bases between the germline ends. There are 14 residues in the CDR3. CDR1 and CDR2 (germline): LGHNT, FRNRAP.

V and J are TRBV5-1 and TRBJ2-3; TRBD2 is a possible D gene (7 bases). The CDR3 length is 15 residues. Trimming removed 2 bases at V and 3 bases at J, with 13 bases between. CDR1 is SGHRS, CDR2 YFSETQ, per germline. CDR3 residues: CASSFTGGKTDTQYF. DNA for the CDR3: TGCGCCAGCAGCTTTACGGGGGGCAAAACAGATACGCAGTATTTT.